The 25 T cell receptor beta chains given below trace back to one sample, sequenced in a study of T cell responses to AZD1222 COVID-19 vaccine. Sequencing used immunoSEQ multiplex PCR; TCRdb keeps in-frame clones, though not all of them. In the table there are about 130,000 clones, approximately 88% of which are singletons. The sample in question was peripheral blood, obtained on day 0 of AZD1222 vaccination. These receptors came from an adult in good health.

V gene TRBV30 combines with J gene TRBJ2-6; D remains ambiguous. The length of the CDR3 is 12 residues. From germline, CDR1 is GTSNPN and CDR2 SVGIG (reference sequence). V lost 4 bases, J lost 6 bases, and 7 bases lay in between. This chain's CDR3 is CAWTRTANVLTF. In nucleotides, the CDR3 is TGTGCCTGGACTCGGACGGCCAACGTCCTGACTTTC.

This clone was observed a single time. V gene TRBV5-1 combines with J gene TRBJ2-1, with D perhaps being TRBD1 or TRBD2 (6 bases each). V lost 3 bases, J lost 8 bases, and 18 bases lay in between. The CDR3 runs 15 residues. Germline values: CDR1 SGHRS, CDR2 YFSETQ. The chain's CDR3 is CASSWGAARGDEQFF. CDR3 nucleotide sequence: TGCGCCAGCAGCTGGGGGGCTGCCCGTGGGGATGAGCAGTTCTTC.

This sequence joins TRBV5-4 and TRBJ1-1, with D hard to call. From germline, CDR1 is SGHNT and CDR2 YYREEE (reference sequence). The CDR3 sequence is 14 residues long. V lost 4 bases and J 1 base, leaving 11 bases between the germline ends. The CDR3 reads CASSPPIPNTEAFF. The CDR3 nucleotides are TGTGCCAGCAGCCCACCGATTCCGAACACTGAAGCTTTCTTT.

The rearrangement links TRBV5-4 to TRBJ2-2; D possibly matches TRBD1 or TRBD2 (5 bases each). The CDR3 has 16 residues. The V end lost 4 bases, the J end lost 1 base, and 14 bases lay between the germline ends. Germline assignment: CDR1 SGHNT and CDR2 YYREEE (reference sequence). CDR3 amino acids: CASSLPGRQNTGELFF. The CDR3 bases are TGTGCCAGCAGCCTCCCGGGACGACAGAACACCGGGGAGCTGTTTTTT.

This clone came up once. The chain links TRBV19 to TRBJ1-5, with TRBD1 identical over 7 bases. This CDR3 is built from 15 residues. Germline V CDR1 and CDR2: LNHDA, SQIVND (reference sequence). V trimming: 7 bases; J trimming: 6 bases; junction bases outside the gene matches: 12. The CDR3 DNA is TGTGCCAGTACCCTCTCCCGACAGGGAGGTCAGCCCCAGCATTTT. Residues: CASTLSRQGGQPQHF. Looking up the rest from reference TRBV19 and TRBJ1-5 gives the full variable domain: DGGITQSPKYLFRKEGQNVTLSCEQNLNHDAMYWYRQDPGQGLRLIYYSQIVNDFQKGDIAEGYSVSREKKESFPLTVTSAQKNPTAFYLCASTLSRQGGQPQHFGDGTRLSIL.

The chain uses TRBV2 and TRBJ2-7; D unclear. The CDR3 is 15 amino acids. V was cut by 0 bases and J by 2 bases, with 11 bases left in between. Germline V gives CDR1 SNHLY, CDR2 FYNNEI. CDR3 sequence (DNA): TGTGCCAGCAGTGAAGCGAGGACCGCTACCTACGAGCAGTACTTC. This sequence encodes CASSEARTATYEQYF.

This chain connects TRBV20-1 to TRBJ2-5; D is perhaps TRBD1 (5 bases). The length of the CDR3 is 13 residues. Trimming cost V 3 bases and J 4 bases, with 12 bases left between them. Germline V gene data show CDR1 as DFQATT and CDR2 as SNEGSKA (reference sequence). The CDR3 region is CSASWQGRETQYF. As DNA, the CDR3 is TGCAGTGCTAGTTGGCAGGGTAGAGAGACCCAGTACTTC.

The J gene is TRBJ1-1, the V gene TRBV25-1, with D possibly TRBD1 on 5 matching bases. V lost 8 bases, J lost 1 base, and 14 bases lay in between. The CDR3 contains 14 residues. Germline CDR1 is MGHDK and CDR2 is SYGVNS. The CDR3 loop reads CASSNRGQNTEAFF. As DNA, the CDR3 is TGTGCCAGCTCAAACCGCGGACAGAACACTGAAGCTTTCTTT.

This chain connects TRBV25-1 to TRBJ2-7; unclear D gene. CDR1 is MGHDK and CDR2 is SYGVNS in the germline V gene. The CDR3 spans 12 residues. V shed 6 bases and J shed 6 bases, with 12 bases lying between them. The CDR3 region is CASSFSQGEQYF. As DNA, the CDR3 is TGTGCCAGCAGCTTTTCCCAAGGCGAGCAGTACTTC.

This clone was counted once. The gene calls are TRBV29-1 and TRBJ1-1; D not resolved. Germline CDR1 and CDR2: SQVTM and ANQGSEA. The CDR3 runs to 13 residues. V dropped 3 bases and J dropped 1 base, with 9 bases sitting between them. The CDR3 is CSVDWGANTEAFF. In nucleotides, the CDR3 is TGCAGCGTTGATTGGGGTGCGAACACTGAAGCTTTCTTT.

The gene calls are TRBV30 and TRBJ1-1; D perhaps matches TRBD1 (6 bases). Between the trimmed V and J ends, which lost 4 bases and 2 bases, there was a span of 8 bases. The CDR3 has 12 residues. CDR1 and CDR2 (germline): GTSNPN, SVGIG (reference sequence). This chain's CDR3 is CAWMGQNTEAFF. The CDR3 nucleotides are TGTGCCTGGATGGGACAAAACACTGAAGCTTTCTTT. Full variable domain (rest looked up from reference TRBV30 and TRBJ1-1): SQTIHQWPATLVQPVGSPLSLECTVEGTSNPNLYWYRQAAGRGLQLLFYSVGIGQISSEVPQNLSASRPQDRQFILSSKKLLLSDSGFYLCAWMGQNTEAFFGQGTRLTVV.

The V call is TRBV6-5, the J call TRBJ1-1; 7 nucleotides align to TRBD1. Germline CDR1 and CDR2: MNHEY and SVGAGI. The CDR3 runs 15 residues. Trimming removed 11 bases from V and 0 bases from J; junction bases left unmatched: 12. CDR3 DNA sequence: TGTGCCTGTACAAACAGGGGCACCCTGAACACTGAAGCTTTCTTT. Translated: CACTNRGTLNTEAFF.

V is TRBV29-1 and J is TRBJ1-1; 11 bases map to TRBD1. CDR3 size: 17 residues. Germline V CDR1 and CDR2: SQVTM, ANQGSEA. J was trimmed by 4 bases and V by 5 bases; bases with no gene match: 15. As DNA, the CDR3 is TGCAGCGTTTGCGGGACAGGGGGTTCGATAGTTGGCACTGAAGCTTTCTTT. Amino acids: CSVCGTGGSIVGTEAFF.

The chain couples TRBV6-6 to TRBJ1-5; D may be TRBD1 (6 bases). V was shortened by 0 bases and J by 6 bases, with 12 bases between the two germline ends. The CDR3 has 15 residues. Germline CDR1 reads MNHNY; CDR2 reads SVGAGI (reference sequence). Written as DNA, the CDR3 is TGTGCCAGCAGTTACTCCGGGGGCCGTGGTCAGCCCCAGCATTTT. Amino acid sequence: CASSYSGGRGQPQHF.

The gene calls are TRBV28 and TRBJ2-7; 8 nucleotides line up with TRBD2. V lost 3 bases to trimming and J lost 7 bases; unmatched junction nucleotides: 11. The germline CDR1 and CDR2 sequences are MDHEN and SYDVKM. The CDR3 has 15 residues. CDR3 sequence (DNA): TGTGCCAGCAGTTTCTTGGGTAGCGGGGTCCGGGAGCAGTACTTC. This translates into CASSFLGSGVREQYF.

The CDR3 nucleotides are TGTGCCAGCAGCGGGGCGGGGGGGCGTGAGACCCAGTACTTC. Translated, it gives CASSGAGGRETQYF. This chain connects TRBV7-8 to TRBJ2-5, with 9 nucleotides matching TRBD2. Trimming at V came to 5 bases and at J to 5 bases, leaving 6 bases not matched to a gene. The CDR3 sequence is 14 residues long. Germline loops: CDR1 SGHVS, CDR2 FQNEAQ.

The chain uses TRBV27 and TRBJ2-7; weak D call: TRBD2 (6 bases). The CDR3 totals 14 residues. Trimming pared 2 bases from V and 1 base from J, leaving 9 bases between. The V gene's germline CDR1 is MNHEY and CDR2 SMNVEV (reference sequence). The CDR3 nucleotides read TGTGCCAGCAGTTTACTTGGGGGGTCCTACGAGCAGTACTTC. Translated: CASSLLGGSYEQYF.

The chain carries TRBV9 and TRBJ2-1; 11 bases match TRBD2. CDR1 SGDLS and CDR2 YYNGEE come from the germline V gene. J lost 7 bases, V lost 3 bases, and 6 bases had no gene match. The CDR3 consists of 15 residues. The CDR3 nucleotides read TGTGCCAGCAGCGCCCGACTAGCGGGGACAAATGAGCAGTTCTTC. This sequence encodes CASSARLAGTNEQFF.

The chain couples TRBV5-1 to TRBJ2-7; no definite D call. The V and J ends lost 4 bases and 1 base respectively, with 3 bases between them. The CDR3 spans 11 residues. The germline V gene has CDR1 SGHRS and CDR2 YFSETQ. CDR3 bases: TGCGCCAGCAGCGAATCCTACGAGCAGTACTTC. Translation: CASSESYEQYF. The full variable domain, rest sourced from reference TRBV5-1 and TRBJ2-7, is KAGVTQTPRYLIKTRGQQVTLSCSPISGHRSVSWYQQTPGQGLQFLFEYFSETQRNKGNFPGRFSGRQFSNSRSEMNVSTLELGDSALYLCASSESYEQYFGPGTRLTVT.

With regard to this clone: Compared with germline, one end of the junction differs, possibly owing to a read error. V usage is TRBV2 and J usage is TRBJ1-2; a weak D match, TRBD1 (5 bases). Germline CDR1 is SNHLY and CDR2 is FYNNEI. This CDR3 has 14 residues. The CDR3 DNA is TGTGCCAGCAGACCAGACAGAGCTAATTATGGCTACACCTTC. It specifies CASRPDRANYGYTF.

CDR3 sequence: CASGFANEQFF. CDR3 bases: TGTGCTAGTGGTTTCGCCAATGAGCAGTTCTTC. The V and J genes are TRBV12-5 and TRBJ2-1, with D unresolved. The CDR3 covers 11 residues. V lost 3 bases and J lost 6, with 3 bases in between. From germline, CDR1 is LGHNT and CDR2 FRNRAP.

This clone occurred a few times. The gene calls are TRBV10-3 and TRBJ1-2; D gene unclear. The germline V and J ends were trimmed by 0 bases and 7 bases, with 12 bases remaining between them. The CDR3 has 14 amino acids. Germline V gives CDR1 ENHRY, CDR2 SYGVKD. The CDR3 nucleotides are TGTGCCATCAGTGAGTCAGGTCCGCGCGGTGGCTACACCTTC. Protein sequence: CAISESGPRGGYTF.

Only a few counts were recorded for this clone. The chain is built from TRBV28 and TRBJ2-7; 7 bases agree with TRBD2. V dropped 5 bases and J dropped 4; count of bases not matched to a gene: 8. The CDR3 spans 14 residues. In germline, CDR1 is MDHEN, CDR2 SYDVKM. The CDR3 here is CASSPGGWEYEQYF. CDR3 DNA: TGTGCCAGCAGTCCGGGGGGTTGGGAATACGAGCAGTACTTC.

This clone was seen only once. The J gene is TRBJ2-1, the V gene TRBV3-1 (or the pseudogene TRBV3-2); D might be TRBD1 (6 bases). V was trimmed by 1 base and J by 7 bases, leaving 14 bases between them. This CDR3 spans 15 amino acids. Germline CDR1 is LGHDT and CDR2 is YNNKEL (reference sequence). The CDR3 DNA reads TGTGCCAGCAGCCAAGGGGGGCGACCAACAAATGAGCAGTTCTTC. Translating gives CASSQGGRPTNEQFF.

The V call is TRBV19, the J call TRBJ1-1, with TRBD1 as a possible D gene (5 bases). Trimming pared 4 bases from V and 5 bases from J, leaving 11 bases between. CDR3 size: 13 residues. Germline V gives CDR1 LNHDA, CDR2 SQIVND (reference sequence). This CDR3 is CASSTTAMTEAFF. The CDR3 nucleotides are TGTGCCAGTAGTACGACAGCGATGACTGAAGCTTTCTTT.